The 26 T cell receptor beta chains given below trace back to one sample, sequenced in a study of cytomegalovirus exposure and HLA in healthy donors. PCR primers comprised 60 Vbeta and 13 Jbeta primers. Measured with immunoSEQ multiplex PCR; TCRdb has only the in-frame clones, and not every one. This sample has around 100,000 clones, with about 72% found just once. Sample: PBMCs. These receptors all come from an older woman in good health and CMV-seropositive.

Here the CDR3 reads CASSPHSGNSYEQYF. The CDR3 nucleotides read TGTGCCAGCAGTCCCCATAGCGGGAATTCCTACGAGCAGTACTTC. The genes are TRBV28 and TRBJ2-7, with 8 bases lining up with TRBD2. Losses at the gene ends were 5 bases for V and 1 base for J; bases not matched to a gene: 7. This CDR3 region has 15 residues. Germline V gene sequence: CDR1 MDHEN, CDR2 SYDVKM.

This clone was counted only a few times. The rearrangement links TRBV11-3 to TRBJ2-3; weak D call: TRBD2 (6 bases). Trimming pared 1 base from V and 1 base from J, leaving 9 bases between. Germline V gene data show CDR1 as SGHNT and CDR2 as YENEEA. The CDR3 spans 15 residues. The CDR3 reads CASSLGGRRTDTQYF. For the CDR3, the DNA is TGTGCCAGCAGCTTAGGTGGGAGGCGCACAGATACGCAGTATTTT.

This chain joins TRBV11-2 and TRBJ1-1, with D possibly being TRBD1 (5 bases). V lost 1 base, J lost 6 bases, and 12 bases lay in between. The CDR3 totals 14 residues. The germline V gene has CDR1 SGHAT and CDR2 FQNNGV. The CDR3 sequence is CASSLARAGAEAFF. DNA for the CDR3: TGTGCCAGCAGCTTAGCCAGGGCCGGAGCTGAAGCTTTCTTT. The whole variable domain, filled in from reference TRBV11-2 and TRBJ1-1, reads EAGVAQSPRYKIIEKRQSVAFWCNPISGHATLYWYQQILGQGPKLLIQFQNNGVVDDSQLPKDRFSAERLKGVDSTLKIQPAKLEDSAVYLCASSLARAGAEAFFGQGTRLTVV.

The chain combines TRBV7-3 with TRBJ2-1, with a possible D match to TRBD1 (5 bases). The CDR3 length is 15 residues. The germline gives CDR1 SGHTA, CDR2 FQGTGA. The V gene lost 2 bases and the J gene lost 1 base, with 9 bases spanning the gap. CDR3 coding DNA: TGTGCCAGCAGCTTAGATAGGGGTTCCTACAATGAGCAGTTCTTC. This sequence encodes CASSLDRGSYNEQFF.

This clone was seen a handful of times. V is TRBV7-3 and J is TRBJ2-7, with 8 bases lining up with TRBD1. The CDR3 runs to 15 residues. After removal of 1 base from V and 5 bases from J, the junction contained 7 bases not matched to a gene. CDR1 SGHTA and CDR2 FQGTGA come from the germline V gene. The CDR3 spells CASSLRAGGWNEQYF. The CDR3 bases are TGTGCCAGCAGCTTAAGGGCAGGGGGCTGGAACGAGCAGTACTTC.

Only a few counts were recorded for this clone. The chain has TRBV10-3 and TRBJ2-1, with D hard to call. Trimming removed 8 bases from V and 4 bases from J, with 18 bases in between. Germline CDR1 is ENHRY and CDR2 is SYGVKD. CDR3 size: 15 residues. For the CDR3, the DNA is TGTGCCATCGGCCCAGGTCCCATCGAATACAATGAGCAGTTCTTC. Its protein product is CAIGPGPIEYNEQFF.

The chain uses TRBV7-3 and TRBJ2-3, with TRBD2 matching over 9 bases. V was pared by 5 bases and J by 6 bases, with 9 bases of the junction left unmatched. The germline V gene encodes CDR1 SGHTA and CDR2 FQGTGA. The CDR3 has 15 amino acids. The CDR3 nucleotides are TGTGCCAGCAGCCAGGCGGCGGGAGGGTTGGATACGCAGTATTTT. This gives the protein CASSQAAGGLDTQYF.

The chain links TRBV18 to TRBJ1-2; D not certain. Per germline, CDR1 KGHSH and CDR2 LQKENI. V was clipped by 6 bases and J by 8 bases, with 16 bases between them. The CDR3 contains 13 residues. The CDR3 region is CASSPRDGSGYTF. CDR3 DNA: TGTGCCAGCTCCCCTAGAGACGGGAGCGGCTACACCTTC.

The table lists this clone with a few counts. CDR3 residues: CASERTGRSTDTQYF. The CDR3 DNA sequence: TGTGCCAGCGAGAGGACAGGGCGGAGCACAGATACGCAGTATTTT. The chain couples TRBV2 to TRBJ2-3, with 8 bases aligning to TRBD1. Germline-derived CDR1 and CDR2 are SNHLY and FYNNEI. The V and J ends lost 8 bases and 0 bases, in that order; junction bases with no gene match: 7. This CDR3 region has 15 residues. Full variable domain (missing parts from reference TRBV2 and TRBJ2-3): EPEVTQTPSHQVTQMGQEVILRCVPISNHLYFYWYRQILGQKVEFLVSFYNNEISEKSEIFDDQFSVERPDGSNFTLKIRSTKLEDSAMYFCASERTGRSTDTQYFGPGTRLTVL.

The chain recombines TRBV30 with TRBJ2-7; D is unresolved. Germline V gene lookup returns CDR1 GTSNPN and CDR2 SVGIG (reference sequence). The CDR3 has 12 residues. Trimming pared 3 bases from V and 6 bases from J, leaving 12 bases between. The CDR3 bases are TGTGCCTGGAGGCTGTCACTTGGCGAGCAGTACTTC. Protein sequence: CAWRLSLGEQYF.

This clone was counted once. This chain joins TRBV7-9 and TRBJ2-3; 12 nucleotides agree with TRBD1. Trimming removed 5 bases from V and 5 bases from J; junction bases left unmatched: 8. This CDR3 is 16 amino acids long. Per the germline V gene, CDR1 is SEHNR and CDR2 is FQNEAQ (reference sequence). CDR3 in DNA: TGTGCCAGCAGCCTTGGGACAGGGGGCGCAATAGATACGCAGTATTTT. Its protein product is CASSLGTGGAIDTQYF. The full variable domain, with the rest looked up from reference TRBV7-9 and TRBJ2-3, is DTGVSQNPRHKITKRGQNVTFRCDPISEHNRLYWYRQTLGQGPEFLTYFQNEAQLEKSRLLSDRFSAERPKGSFSTLEIQRTEQGDSAMYLCASSLGTGGAIDTQYFGPGTRLTVL.

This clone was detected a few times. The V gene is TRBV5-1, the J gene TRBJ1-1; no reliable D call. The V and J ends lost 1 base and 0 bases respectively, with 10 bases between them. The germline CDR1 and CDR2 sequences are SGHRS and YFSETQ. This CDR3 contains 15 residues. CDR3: CASSLRQTLNTEAFF. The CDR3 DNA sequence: TGCGCCAGCAGCTTGCGGCAGACTCTGAACACTGAAGCTTTCTTT.

The CDR3 DNA reads as TGCAGCGTTGAAGAGAATAGCGGGGCTTACAATGAGCAGTTCTTC. Translation: CSVEENSGAYNEQFF. The chain employs TRBV29-1 and TRBJ2-1; 8 nucleotides line up with TRBD2. From germline, CDR1 is SQVTM and CDR2 ANQGSEA. This CDR3 has 15 amino acids. Trimming at V came to 0 bases and at J to 4 bases, leaving 5 bases not matched to a gene.

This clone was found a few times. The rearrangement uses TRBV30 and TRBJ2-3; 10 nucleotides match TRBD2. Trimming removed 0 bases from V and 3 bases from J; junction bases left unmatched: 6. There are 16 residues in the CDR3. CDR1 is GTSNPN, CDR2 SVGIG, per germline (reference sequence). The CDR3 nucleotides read TGTGCCTGGAGTGTATGGGTAGCGGGAGGAACAGATACGCAGTATTTT. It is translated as CAWSVWVAGGTDTQYF.

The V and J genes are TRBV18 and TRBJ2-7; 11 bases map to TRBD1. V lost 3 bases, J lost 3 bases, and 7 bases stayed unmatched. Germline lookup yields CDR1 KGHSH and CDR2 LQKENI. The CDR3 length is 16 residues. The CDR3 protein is CASSPVGQGAFYEQYF. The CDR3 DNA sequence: TGTGCCAGCTCACCCGTCGGACAGGGGGCTTTCTACGAGCAGTACTTC.

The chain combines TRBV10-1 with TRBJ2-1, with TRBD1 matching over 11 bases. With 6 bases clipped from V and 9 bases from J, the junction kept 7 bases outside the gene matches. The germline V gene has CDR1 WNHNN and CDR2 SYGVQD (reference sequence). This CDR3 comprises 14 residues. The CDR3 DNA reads TGCGCCAGCAGGCCGGGACAGGGGGTCGCTGAGCAGTTCTTC. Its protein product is CASRPGQGVAEQFF.

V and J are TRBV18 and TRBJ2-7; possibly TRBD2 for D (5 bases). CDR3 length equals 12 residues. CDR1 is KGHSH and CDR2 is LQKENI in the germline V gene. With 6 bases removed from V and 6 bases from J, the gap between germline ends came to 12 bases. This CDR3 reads CASSRREGEQYF. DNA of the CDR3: TGTGCCAGCTCGCGGAGAGAGGGCGAGCAGTACTTC.

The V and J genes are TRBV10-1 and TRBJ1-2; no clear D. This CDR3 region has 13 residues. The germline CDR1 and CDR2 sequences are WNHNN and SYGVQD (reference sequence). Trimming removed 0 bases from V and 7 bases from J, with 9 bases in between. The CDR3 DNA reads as TGCGCCAGCAGTGAGTCGCGAGTTTCTGGCTACACCTTC. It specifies CASSESRVSGYTF.

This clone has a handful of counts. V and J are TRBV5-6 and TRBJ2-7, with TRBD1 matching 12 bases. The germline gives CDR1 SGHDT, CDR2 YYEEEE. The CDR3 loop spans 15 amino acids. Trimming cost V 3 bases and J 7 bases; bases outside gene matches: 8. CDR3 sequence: CASSSGTGGWWEQYF. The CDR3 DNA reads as TGTGCCAGCAGCTCCGGGACAGGGGGCTGGTGGGAGCAGTACTTC. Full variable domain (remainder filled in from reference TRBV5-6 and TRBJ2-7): DAGVTQSPTHLIKTRGQQVTLRCSPKSGHDTVSWYQQALGQGPQFIFQYYEEEERQRGNFPDRFSGHQFPNYSSELNVNALLLGDSALYLCASSSGTGGWWEQYFGPGTRLTVT.

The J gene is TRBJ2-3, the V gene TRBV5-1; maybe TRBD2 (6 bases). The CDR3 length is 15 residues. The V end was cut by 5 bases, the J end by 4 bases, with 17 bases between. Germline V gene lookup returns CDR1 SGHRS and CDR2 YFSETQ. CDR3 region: CASRPTRLFSDTQYF. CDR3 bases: TGCGCCAGCAGGCCGACTAGGTTATTTTCAGATACGCAGTATTTT.

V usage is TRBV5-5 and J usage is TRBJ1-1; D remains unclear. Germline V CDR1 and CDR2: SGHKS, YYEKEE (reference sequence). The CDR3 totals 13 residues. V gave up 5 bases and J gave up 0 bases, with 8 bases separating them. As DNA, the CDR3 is TGTGCCAGCAGTCTCCTTTTGAACACTGAAGCTTTCTTT. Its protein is CASSLLLNTEAFF.

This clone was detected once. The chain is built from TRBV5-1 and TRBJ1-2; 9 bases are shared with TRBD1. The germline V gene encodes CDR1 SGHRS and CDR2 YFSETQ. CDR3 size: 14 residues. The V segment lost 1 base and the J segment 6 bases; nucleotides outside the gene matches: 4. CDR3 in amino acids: CASSLTGGVDGYTF. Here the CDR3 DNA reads TGCGCCAGCAGCTTGACAGGGGGCGTAGATGGCTACACCTTC. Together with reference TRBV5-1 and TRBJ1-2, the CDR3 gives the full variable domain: KAGVTQTPRYLIKTRGQQVTLSCSPISGHRSVSWYQQTPGQGLQFLFEYFSETQRNKGNFPGRFSGRQFSNSRSEMNVSTLELGDSALYLCASSLTGGVDGYTFGSGTRLTVV.

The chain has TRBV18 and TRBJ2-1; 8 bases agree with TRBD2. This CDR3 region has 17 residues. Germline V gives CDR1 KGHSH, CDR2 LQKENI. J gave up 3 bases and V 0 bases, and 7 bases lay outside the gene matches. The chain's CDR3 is CASSPPSGGTGYNEQFF. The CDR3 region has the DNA TGTGCCAGCTCACCACCGAGCGGGGGCACGGGCTACAATGAGCAGTTCTTC.

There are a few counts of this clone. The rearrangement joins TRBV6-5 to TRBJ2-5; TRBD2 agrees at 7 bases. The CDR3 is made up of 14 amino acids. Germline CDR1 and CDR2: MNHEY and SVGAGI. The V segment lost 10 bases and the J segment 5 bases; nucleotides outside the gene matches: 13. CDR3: CATQSGAGAETQYF. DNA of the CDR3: TGTGCCACCCAGAGTGGGGCGGGAGCGGAGACCCAGTACTTC.

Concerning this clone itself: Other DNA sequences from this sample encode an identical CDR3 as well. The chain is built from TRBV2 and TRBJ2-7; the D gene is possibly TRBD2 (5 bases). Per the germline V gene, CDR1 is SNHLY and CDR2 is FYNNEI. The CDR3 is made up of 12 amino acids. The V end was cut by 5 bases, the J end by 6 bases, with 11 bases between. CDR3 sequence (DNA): TGTGCCAGCAGTCGAACTAGGGTCGAGCAGTACTTC. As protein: CASSRTRVEQYF.

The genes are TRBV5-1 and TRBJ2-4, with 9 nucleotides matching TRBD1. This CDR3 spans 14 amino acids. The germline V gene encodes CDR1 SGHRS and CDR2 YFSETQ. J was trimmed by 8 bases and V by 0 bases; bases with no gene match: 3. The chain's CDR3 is CASSLEGQGDIQYF. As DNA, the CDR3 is TGCGCCAGCAGCTTGGAGGGACAGGGAGACATTCAGTACTTC.